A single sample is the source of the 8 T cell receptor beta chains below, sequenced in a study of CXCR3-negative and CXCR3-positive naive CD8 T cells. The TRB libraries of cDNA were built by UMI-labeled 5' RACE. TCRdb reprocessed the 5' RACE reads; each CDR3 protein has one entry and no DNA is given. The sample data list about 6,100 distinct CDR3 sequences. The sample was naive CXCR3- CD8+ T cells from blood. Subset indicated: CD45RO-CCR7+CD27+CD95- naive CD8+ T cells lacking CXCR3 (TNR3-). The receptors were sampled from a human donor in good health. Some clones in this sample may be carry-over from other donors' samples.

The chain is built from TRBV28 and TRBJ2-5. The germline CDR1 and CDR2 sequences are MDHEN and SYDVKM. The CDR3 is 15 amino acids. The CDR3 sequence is CASTSATTVQETQYF.

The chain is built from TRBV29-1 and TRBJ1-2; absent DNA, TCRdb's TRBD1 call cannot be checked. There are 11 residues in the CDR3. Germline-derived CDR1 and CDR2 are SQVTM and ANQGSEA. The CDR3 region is CSVEVREGYTF.

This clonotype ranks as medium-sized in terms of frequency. The CDR3 loop reads CASSVGLEQYF. The chain combines TRBV25-1 with TRBJ2-7. Germline V gives CDR1 MGHDK, CDR2 SYGVNS. This CDR3 comprises 11 residues.

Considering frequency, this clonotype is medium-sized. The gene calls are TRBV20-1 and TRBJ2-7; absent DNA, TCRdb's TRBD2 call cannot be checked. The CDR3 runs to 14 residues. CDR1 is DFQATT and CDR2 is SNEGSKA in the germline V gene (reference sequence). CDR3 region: CSAIGLAGDYEQYF.

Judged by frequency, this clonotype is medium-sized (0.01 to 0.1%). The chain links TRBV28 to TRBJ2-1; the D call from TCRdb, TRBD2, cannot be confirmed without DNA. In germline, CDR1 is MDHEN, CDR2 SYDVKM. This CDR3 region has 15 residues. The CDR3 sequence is CASSRGTSDYNEQFF.

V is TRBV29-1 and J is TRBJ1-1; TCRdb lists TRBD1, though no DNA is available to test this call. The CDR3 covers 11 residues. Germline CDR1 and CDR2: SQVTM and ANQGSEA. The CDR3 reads CSVTPTDQAFF.

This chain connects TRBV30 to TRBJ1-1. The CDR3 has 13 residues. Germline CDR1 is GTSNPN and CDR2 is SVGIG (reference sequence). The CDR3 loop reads CAWMTGDGTEAFF.

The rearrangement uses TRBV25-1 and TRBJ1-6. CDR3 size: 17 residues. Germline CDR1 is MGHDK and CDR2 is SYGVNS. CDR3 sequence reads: CASLRYWVRGYLPPLHF. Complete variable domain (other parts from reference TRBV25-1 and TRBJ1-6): EADIYQTPRYLVIGTGKKITLECSQTMGHDKMYWYQQDPGMELHLIHYSYGVNSTEKGDLSSESTVSRIRTEHFPLTLESARPSHTSQYLCASLRYWVRGYLPPLHFGNGTRLTVT.